This TCR beta chain came from a study of cytomegalovirus exposure and HLA in healthy donors. 60 Vbeta and 13 Jbeta primers were used in PCR. Clones were sequenced by immunoSEQ multiplex PCR, and TCRdb holds only the in-frame ones, with some missing. The sample yields under 130,000 clones, 9.5% to 15% seen once. The sample holds one count of this clone. Per the germline V gene, CDR1 is MDHEN and CDR2 is SYDVKM. V was cut by 6 bases and J by 5 bases, with 16 bases left in between. The CDR3 runs to 14 residues. The sequencing input was PBMCs. The chain couples TRBV28 to TRBJ1-2; D not resolved. The source of this sequence is a man aged 40-49 years in good health and CMV-seropositive. CDR3 in amino acids: CASSTFLREYGYTF. Here the CDR3 DNA reads TGTGCCAGCAGCACTTTCCTCCGGGAGTATGGCTACACCTTC.